The table lists the clone carrying this TCR beta chain with many counts. The sample originates from a study of prognosis after radiotherapy for stage I lung cancer. Across the study: The patients included fourteen who had newly diagnosed primary stage I lung tumors, along with about 5 others who had oligometastatic NSCLC after their primary tumor had been surgically resected. The study delivered radiotherapy as SBRT in 3 to 5 fractions, with a biologically effective dose of at least 100 Gy.

V gave up 4 bases and J gave up 6 bases, with 13 bases separating them. Germline V CDR1 and CDR2: MNHEY, SMNVEV (reference sequence). The CDR3 spans 13 residues. Two-round multiplex PCR on genomic DNA was the method by which TCR beta CDR3 was amplified. Specific primers for each TRBV and TRBJ gene were what first-round PCR used. TCRdb independently ran MiXCR on the multiplex PCR reads; one entry per CDR3 protein. Among about 17,000 distinct CDR3 sequences listed, over 15% were seen once. This TCR was recovered from a donor over 45 with non-small cell lung cancer. Specimen: PBMCs, collected before or after stereotactic body radiation therapy (not recorded which). The rearrangement links TRBV27 to TRBJ2-7, with D unresolved. The CDR3 region has the DNA TGTGCCAGCAGTTCCAACGGTTTGGGCGAGCAGTACGTC. Residues: CASSSNGLGEQYV.